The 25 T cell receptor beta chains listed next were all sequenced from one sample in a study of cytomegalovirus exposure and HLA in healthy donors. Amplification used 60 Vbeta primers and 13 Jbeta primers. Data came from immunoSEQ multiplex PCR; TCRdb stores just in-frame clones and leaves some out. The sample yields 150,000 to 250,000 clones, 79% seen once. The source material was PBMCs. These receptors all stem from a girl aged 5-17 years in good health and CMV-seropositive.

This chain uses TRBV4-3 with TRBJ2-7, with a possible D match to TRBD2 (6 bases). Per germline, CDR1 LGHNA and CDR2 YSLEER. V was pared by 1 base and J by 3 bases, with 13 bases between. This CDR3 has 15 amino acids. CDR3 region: CASSQGGGEIYEQYF. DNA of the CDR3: TGCGCCAGCAGCCAAGGGGGCGGGGAGATCTACGAGCAGTACTTC.

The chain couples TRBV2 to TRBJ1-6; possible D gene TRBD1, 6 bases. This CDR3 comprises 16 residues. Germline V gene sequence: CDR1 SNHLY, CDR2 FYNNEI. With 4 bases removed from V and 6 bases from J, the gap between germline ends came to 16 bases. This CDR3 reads CASSGHPGQLNSPLHF. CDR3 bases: TGTGCCAGCAGTGGTCACCCCGGACAGCTTAATTCACCCCTCCACTTT.

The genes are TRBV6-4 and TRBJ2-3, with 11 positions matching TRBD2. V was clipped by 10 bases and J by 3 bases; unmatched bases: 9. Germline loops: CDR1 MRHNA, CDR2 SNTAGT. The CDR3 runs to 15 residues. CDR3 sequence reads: CATSQGLAETDTQYF. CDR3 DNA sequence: TGTGCCACCTCTCAGGGACTAGCGGAAACAGATACGCAGTATTTT.

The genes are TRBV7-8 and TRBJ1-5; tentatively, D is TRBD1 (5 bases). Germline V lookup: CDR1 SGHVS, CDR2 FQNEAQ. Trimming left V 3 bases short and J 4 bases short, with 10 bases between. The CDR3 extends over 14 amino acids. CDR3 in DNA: TGTGCCAGCAGCTTCGGGAGGGGTAATCAGCCCCAGCATTTT. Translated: CASSFGRGNQPQHF.

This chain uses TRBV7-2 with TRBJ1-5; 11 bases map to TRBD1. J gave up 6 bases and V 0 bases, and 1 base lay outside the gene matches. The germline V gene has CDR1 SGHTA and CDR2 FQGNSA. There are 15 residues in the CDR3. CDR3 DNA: TGTGCCAGCAGCTTAGCGGGACAGGGGGTTCAGCCCCAGCATTTT. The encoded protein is CASSLAGQGVQPQHF. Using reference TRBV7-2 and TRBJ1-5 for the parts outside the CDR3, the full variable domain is GAGVSQSPSNKVTEKGKDVELRCDPISGHTALYWYRQSLGQGLEFLIYFQGNSAPDKSGLPSDRFSAERTGGSVSTLTIQRTQQEDSAVYLCASSLAGQGVQPQHFGDGTRLSIL.

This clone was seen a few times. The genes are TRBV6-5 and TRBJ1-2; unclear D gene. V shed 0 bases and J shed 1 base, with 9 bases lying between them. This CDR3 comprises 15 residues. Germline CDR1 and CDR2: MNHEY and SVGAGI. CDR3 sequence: CASSYSSVHNYGYTF. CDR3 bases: TGTGCCAGCAGTTACTCGAGCGTCCATAACTATGGCTACACCTTC.

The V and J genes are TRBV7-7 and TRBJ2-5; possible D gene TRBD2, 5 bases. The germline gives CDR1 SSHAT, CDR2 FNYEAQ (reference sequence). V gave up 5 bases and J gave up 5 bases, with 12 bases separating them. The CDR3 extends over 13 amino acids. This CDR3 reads CASSASAGETQYF. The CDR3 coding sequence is TGTGCCAGCAGCGCCTCGGCGGGCGAGACCCAGTACTTC.

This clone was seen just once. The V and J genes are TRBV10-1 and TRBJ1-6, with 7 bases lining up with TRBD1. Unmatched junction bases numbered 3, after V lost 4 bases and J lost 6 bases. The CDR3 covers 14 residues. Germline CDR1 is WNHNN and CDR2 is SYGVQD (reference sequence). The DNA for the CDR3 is TGCGCCAGCAGTGCCGGGACAGCTAATTCACCCCTCCACTTT. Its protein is CASSAGTANSPLHF.

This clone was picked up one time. CDR3 sequence: CASSLELAGGLEQFF. The CDR3 DNA reads TGTGCCAGCAGCTTAGAACTAGCGGGGGGGCTTGAGCAGTTCTTC. The chain employs TRBV11-3 and TRBJ2-1, with 13 positions matching TRBD2. V lost 0 bases, J lost 9 bases, and 2 bases stayed unmatched. The CDR3 contains 15 residues. Germline-derived CDR1 and CDR2 are SGHNT and YENEEA. Full variable domain (missing parts from reference TRBV11-3 and TRBJ2-1): EAGVVQSPRYKIIEKKQPVAFWCNPISGHNTLYWYLQNLGQGPELLIRYENEEAVDDSQLPKDRFSAERLKGVDSTLKIQPAELGDSAVYLCASSLELAGGLEQFFGPGTRLTVL.

The CDR3 DNA sequence: TGCGCCAGCGGCCGGGACAGGGCTGATACGCAGTATTTT. Its protein product is CASGRDRADTQYF. The V gene is TRBV23-1, the J gene TRBJ2-3, with 9 bases aligning to TRBD1. TRBV23-1 is assigned to the ORF class and has an uncertain function. The V and J ends lost 8 bases and 6 bases, in that order; junction bases with no gene match: 6. CDR3 length: 13 amino acids.

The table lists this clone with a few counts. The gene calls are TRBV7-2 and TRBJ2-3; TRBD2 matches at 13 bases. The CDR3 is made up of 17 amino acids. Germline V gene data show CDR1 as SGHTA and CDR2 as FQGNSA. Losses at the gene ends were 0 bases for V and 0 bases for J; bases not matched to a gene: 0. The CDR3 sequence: CASSLATSGGSTDTQYF. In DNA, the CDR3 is TGTGCCAGCAGCTTAGCGACTAGCGGGGGGAGCACAGATACGCAGTATTTT. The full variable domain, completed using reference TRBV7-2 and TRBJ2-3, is GAGVSQSPSNKVTEKGKDVELRCDPISGHTALYWYRQSLGQGLEFLIYFQGNSAPDKSGLPSDRFSAERTGGSVSTLTIQRTQQEDSAVYLCASSLATSGGSTDTQYFGPGTRLTVL.

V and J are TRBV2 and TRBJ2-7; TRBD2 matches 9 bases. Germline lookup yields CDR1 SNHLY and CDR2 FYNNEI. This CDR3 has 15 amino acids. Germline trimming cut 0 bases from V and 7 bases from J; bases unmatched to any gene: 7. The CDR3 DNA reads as TGTGCCAGCAGTGAAGCTCAGCGGGGGGAGGGGGAGCAGTACTTC. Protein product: CASSEAQRGEGEQYF. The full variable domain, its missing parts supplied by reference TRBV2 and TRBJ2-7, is EPEVTQTPSHQVTQMGQEVILRCVPISNHLYFYWYRQILGQKVEFLVSFYNNEISEKSEIFDDQFSVERPDGSNFTLKIRSTKLEDSAMYFCASSEAQRGEGEQYFGPGTRLTVT.

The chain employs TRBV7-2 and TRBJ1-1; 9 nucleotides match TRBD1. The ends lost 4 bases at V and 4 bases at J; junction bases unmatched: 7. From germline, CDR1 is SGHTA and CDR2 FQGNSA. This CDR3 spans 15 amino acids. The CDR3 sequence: CASSYTGGASTEAFF. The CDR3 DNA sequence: TGTGCCAGCAGCTACACAGGGGGCGCGAGCACTGAAGCTTTCTTT.

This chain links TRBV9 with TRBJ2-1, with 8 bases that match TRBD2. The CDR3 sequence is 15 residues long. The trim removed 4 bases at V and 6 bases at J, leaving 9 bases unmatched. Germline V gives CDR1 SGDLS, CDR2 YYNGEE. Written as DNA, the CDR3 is TGTGCCAGCAGCCCCTTAGCGGGGTATCGCAATGAGCAGTTCTTC. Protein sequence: CASSPLAGYRNEQFF.

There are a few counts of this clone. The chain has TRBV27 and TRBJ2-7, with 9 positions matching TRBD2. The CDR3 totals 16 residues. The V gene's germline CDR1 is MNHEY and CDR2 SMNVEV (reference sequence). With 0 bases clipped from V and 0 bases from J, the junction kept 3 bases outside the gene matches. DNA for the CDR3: TGTGCCAGCAGTTTATCGACTAGCGGAAGCTCCTACGAGCAGTACTTC. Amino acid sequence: CASSLSTSGSSYEQYF.

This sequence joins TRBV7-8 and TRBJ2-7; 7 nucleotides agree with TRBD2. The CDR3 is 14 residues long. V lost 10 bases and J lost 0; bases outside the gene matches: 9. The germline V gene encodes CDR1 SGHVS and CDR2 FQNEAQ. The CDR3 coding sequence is TGTGCCACCAGGGAGGGTCGGGGCTCCTACGAGCAGTACTTC. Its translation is CATREGRGSYEQYF.

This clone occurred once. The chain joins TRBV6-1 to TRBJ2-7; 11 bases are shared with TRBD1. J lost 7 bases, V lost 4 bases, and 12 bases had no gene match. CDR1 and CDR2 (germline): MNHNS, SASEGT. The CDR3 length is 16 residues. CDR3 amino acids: CASSGRVRTGGSEQYF. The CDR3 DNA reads TGTGCCAGCAGTGGTCGGGTTAGGACAGGGGGCTCTGAGCAGTACTTC.

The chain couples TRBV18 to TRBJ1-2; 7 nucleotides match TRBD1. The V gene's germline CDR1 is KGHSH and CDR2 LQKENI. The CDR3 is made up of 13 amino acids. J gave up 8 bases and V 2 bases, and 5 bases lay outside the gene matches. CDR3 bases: TGTGCCAGCTCACCAGAACAGGGGTTCGGCTACACCTTC. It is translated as CASSPEQGFGYTF. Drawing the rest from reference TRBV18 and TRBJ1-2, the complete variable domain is NAGVMQNPRHLVRRRGQEARLRCSPMKGHSHVYWYRQLPEEGLKFMVYLQKENIIDESGMPKERFSAEFPKEGPSILRIQQVVRGDSAAYFCASSPEQGFGYTFGSGTRLTVV.

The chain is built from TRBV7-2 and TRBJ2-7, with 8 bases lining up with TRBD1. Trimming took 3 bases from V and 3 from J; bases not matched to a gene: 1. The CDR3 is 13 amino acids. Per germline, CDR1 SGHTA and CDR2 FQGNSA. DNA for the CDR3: TGTGCCAGCAGCTTTGGACAGGGCTACGAGCAGTACTTC. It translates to CASSFGQGYEQYF. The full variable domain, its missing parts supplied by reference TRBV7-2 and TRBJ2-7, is GAGVSQSPSNKVTEKGKDVELRCDPISGHTALYWYRQSLGQGLEFLIYFQGNSAPDKSGLPSDRFSAERTGGSVSTLTIQRTQQEDSAVYLCASSFGQGYEQYFGPGTRLTVT.

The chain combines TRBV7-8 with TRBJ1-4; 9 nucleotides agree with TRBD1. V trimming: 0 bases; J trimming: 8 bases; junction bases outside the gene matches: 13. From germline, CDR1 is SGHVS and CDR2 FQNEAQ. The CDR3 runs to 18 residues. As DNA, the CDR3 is TGTGCCAGCAGCTTAGCTCCCGACAGGGGGGCCCCTTGGGAAAAACTGTTTTTT. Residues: CASSLAPDRGAPWEKLFF.

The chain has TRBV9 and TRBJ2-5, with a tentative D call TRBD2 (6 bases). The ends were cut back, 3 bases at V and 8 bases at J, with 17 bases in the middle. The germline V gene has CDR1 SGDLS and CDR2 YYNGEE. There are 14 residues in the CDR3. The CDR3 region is CASSDTGLDDTQYF. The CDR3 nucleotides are TGTGCCAGCAGCGATACGGGACTTGACGATACCCAGTACTTC.

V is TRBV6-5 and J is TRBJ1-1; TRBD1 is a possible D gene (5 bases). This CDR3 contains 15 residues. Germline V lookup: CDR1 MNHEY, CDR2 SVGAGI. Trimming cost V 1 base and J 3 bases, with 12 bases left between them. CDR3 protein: CASSYFGRADTEAFF. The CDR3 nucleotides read TGTGCCAGCAGTTACTTTGGCAGGGCGGACACTGAAGCTTTCTTT.

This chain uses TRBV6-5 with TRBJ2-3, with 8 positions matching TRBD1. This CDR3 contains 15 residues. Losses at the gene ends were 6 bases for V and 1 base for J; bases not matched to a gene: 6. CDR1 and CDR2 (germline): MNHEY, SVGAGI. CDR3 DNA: TGTGCCAGCAGGCGCCTGACAGGGGGCACAGATACGCAGTATTTT. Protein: CASRRLTGGTDTQYF.

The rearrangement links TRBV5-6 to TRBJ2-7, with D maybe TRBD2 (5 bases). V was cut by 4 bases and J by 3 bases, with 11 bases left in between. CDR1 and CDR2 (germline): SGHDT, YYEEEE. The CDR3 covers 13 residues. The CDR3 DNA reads TGTGCCAGCAGCCTGAGGGATAGCTACGAGCAGTACTTC. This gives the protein CASSLRDSYEQYF.

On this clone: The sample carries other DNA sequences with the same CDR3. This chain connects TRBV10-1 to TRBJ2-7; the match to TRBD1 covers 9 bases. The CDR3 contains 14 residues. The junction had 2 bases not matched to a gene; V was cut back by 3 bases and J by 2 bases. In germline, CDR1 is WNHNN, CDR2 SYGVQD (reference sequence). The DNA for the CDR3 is TGCGCCAGCAGTGATGGACAGGGGCCCTACGAGCAGTACTTC. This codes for CASSDGQGPYEQYF.